These 12 T cell receptor beta chains came from one sample sequenced in a study of T cell changes during pregnancy in multiple sclerosis. Profiled with immunoSEQ multiplex PCR; TCRdb holds only in-frame clones, not every one. The table records 80,000 to 100,000 clones, approximately 94% of them present only once. Sequencing used peripheral blood, obtained after pregnancy. The receptor source for this set is a female donor with multiple sclerosis, enrolled in a pregnancy study.

The CDR3 DNA reads as TGTGCCAGCAGCTTGGACGGTCGAGATCAGCCCCAGCATTTT. Protein product: CASSLDGRDQPQHF. This chain joins TRBV5-4 and TRBJ1-5; D ambiguous. The V end was cut by 0 bases, the J end by 5 bases, with 9 bases between. The CDR3 covers 14 residues. Germline V CDR1 and CDR2: SGHNT, YYREEE (reference sequence).

The chain links TRBV4-2 to TRBJ1-4; the D gene is possibly TRBD1 (6 bases). This CDR3 has 16 amino acids. Germline CDR1 is LGHNA and CDR2 is YNFKEQ. V dropped 4 bases and J dropped 0 bases, with 12 bases sitting between them. DNA for the CDR3: TGTGCCAGCAGCCGCACAGGGCCTGCAACTAATGAAAAACTGTTTTTT. Its translation is CASSRTGPATNEKLFF.

This chain links TRBV27 with TRBJ2-1; possibly TRBD1 for D (6 bases). This CDR3 is built from 15 residues. Germline CDR1 and CDR2: MNHEY and SMNVEV (reference sequence). V dropped 3 bases and J dropped 4 bases, with 13 bases sitting between them. DNA of the CDR3: TGTGCCAGCAGTTTGCGGCAGGGGCTTTACAATGAGCAGTTCTTC. Translating gives CASSLRQGLYNEQFF.

The chain links TRBV9 to TRBJ2-1; the D gene is possibly TRBD2 (5 bases). Germline CDR1 reads SGDLS; CDR2 reads YYNGEE. V dropped 4 bases and J dropped 3 bases, with 14 bases sitting between them. This CDR3 region has 15 residues. As DNA, the CDR3 is TGTGCCAGCAGCTCGAAAGGAGCGGACTACAATGAGCAGTTCTTC. It specifies CASSSKGADYNEQFF.

The chain recombines TRBV9 with TRBJ2-1, with D tentatively TRBD2 (5 bases). Germline V gene data show CDR1 as SGDLS and CDR2 as YYNGEE. This CDR3 has 13 amino acids. Trimming removed 0 bases from V and 9 bases from J, with 10 bases in between. The DNA for the CDR3 is TGTGCCAGCAGCGTAGTCAAGCGGCCTGAGCAGTTCTTC. Translated: CASSVVKRPEQFF.

This clone showed up just once. The chain recombines TRBV5-4 with TRBJ1-2; 8 bases map to TRBD1. After removal of 0 bases from V and 7 bases from J, the junction contained 8 bases not matched to a gene. Looked up from germline, CDR1 is SGHNT and CDR2 is YYREEE (reference sequence). The CDR3 is made up of 15 amino acids. DNA of the CDR3: TGTGCCAGCAGCTTGGCTGTTGGACAGGGCGGTGGCTACACCTTC. It encodes CASSLAVGQGGGYTF. Filled out from reference TRBV5-4 and TRBJ1-2, the complete variable domain reads ETGVTQSPTHLIKTRGQQVTLRCSSQSGHNTVSWYQQALGQGPQFIFQYYREEENGRGNFPPRFSGLQFPNYSSELNVNALELDDSALYLCASSLAVGQGGGYTFGSGTRLTVV.

The V call is TRBV28, the J call TRBJ1-5; 7 bases match TRBD1. The CDR3 is 12 amino acids. CDR1 and CDR2 from the germline V gene are MDHEN and SYDVKM. Unmatched junction bases numbered 5, after V lost 11 bases and J lost 4 bases. The CDR3 DNA sequence: TGTGCCGTGGCAGGGGGAAATCAGCCCCAGCATTTT. This translates into CAVAGGNQPQHF.

The V call is TRBV6-6, the J call TRBJ1-1; 9 bases match TRBD1. J was trimmed by 6 bases and V by 7 bases; bases with no gene match: 6. CDR3 length equals 13 residues. Germline values: CDR1 MNHNY, CDR2 SVGAGI (reference sequence). CDR3 in DNA: TGTGCCAGCAAGGACAGGGGAGAGGCTGAAGCTTTCTTT. Its translation: CASKDRGEAEAFF.

The gene calls are TRBV7-2 and TRBJ2-3, with 8 bases matching TRBD2. CDR3 length: 16 residues. V lost 6 bases, J lost 5 bases, and 13 bases stayed unmatched. Per germline, CDR1 SGHTA and CDR2 FQGNSA. CDR3 sequence reads: CASSYNGGRSIDTQYF. For the CDR3, the DNA is TGTGCCAGCAGTTACAACGGCGGGAGGTCGATAGATACGCAGTATTTT.

This rearrangement joins TRBV30 to TRBJ2-5, with unresolved D. V was shortened by 1 base and J by 2 bases, with 8 bases between the two germline ends. Germline CDR1 and CDR2: GTSNPN and SVGIG (reference sequence). The CDR3 contains 13 residues. CDR3 coding DNA: TGTGCCTGGAGTGAAGACTTACAAGAGACCCAGTACTTC. It encodes CAWSEDLQETQYF. The complete variable domain, with remaining parts taken from reference TRBV30 and TRBJ2-5, reads SQTIHQWPATLVQPVGSPLSLECTVEGTSNPNLYWYRQAAGRGLQLLFYSVGIGQISSEVPQNLSASRPQDRQFILSSKKLLLSDSGFYLCAWSEDLQETQYFGPGTRLLVL.

J is TRBJ1-1 and V is TRBV5-1, with 7 nucleotides matching TRBD1. Trimming removed 2 bases from V and 1 base from J; junction bases left unmatched: 5. The CDR3 covers 15 residues. Germline V gene data show CDR1 as SGHRS and CDR2 as YFSETQ. The CDR3 nucleotides read TGCGCCAGCAGCTTAGTCCAGGGGGAGAACACTGAAGCTTTCTTT. Translating it yields CASSLVQGENTEAFF.

The chain is built from TRBV5-1 and TRBJ2-5; 8 bases align to TRBD2. This CDR3 comprises 16 residues. V trimming: 1 base; J trimming: 0 bases; junction bases outside the gene matches: 5. The germline V gene has CDR1 SGHRS and CDR2 YFSETQ. CDR3 bases: TGCGCCAGCAGCTTGATCGGCGGGGGGCACCAAGAGACCCAGTACTTC. As protein: CASSLIGGGHQETQYF.